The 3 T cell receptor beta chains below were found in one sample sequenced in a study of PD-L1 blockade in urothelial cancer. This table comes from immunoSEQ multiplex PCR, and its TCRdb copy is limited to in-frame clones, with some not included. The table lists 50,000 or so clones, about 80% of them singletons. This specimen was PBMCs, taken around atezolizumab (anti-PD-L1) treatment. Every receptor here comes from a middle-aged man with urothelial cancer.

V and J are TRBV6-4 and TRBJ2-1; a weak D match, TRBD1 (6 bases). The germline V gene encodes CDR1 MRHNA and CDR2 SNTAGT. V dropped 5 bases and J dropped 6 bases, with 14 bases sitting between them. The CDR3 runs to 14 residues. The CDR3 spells CASSPHRDTNEQFF. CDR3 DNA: TGTGCCAGCAGTCCCCACAGGGATACCAATGAGCAGTTCTTC.

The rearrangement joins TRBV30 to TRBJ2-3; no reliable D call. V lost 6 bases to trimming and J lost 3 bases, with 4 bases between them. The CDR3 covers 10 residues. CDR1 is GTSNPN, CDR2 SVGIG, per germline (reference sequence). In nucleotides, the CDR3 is TGTGCCTGTTCAACAGATACGCAGTATTTT. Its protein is CACSTDTQYF.

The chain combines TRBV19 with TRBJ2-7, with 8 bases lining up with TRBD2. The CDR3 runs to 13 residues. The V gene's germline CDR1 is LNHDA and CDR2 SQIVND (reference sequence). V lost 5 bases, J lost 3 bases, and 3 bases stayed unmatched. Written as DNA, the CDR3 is TGTGCCAGTAGTTGGCTAGCGGGCTACGAGCAGTACTTC. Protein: CASSWLAGYEQYF. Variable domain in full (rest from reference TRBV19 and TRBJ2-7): DGGITQSPKYLFRKEGQNVTLSCEQNLNHDAMYWYRQDPGQGLRLIYYSQIVNDFQKGDIAEGYSVSREKKESFPLTVTSAQKNPTAFYLCASSWLAGYEQYFGPGTRLTVT.